This T cell receptor (beta chain) was sequenced during a study of blood T cells in healthy people across ages. V was cut by 5 bases and J by 4 bases, with 20 bases left in between. This CDR3 is built from 16 residues. Germline-derived CDR1 and CDR2 are MDHEN and SYDVKM. Together with a sample-barcoded 5' primer, a J-beta primer mix was included in a second PCR lasting about 6 to 11 cycles. MiXCR, applied by TCRdb to the 5' RACE reads, yields one record per CDR3 protein. The sample includes 1.5 million to 2 million distinct CDR3 sequences, roughly 49% of them seen just once. Notes on the study in general: Getting older went along with TCR beta diversity per million T cells dropping roughly linearly. It was found that TCR beta diversity correlated strongly with the percentage of naive T cells. Donor CMV status, an unknown factor, possibly confounded changes in expanded clonotypes.

In the case of this clonotype: Its antigen is not identified.

The sample consisted of blood. The rearrangement joins TRBV28 to TRBJ1-2, with D possibly being TRBD1 (5 bases). The clonotype originates from a woman aged 40 to 55 in good health. DNA of the CDR3: TGTGCCAGCAGTCCGGTTACAGGCAGCAGGGCCTATGGCTACACCTTC. Translation gives CASSPVTGSRAYGYTF.